This T cell receptor (beta chain) derives from a study of OX40 agonist ivuxolimab in advanced cancers. Study-wide points: Near-lowest levels of clonal expansion characterized partial responders at 0.1-3.0 mg/kg. Antigen specificity remained undetermined for the expanded peripheral T cells.

Only in-frame clones appear in the TCRdb table, and some are missing; sequencing was by immunoSEQ multiplex PCR. The table includes around 25,000 clones, more than 80% detected once. No patient had autoimmune disease or received systemic immunosuppression. Germline V lookup: CDR1 KGHSH, CDR2 LQKENI. J gave up 4 bases and V 5 bases, and 4 bases lay outside the gene matches. This CDR3 has 13 residues. As concerns this clone: Its antigen is not known.

Sequencing used CD4+ or CD8+ T cells sorted from blood, obtained in a trial of the OX40 agonist ivuxolimab. This chain connects TRBV18 to TRBJ1-1; TRBD1 matches at 7 bases. The clonotype originates from an adult with an advanced solid tumor such as melanoma, head and neck, liver or kidney cancer. CDR3 region: CASSMDRSTEAFF. Written as DNA, the CDR3 is TGTGCCAGCTCAATGGACAGGAGCACTGAAGCTTTCTTT.